Reported below is one T cell receptor (beta chain). The entry originates in a study of blood T cell repertoires in COVID-19. Study details: T cells, B-cell-depleted T cells, or PBMCs provided the cDNA or gDNA that served as material.

Source study methods: Estimation of nucleated cell counts relied on the amplification of reference gene primers. TCRdb's table, derived via immunoSEQ multiplex PCR, lists solely in-frame clones and lacks some. V, J and clone size derive from that table, while D and trimming were established from the DNA sequence. Of some 270,000 clones in the sample, roughly 80% were seen once. The CDR3 sequence is 17 residues long. Germline CDR1 ENHRY, CDR2 SYGVKD. The trim removed 5 bases at V and 2 bases at J, leaving 11 bases unmatched. The sequence came from a person between 70 and 80 years old with COVID-19, enrolled during active disease. What was sequenced was peripheral blood. The chain uses TRBV10-3 and TRBJ1-5; TRBD1 aligns across 8 bases. DNA for the CDR3: TGTGCCATCAGTTACGGTCCACAGGGGGTTGGCAATCAGCCCCAGCATTTT. Its protein product is CAISYGPQGVGNQPQHF.